These 29 T cell receptor beta chains were all obtained from the same sample, sequenced in a study of blood T cells in healthy people across ages. For the second PCR, which ran for roughly 6 to 12 cycles, a sample-barcoded 5' primer and a J-beta primer mix were used. MiXCR, applied by TCRdb to the 5' RACE reads, yields one record per CDR3 protein. The sample lists 1,300,000 or so distinct CDR3 sequences, approximately 60% occurring once. Material: blood. Receptors were obtained from a man between 18 and 35 years old in good health.

On this clonotype: Relative to the germline gene, one junction end is altered; a read error may explain this. The gene calls are TRBV3-1 and TRBJ2-3; the D gene is possibly TRBD1 (6 bases). Germline V gene data show CDR1 as LGHDT and CDR2 as YNNKEL (reference sequence). This CDR3 has 15 amino acids. The CDR3 DNA sequence: TGTGCCAGCAGCCAAGAGCCTAGCAGGACAGATACGCGGTATTTT. It translates to CASSQEPSRTDTRYF.

This chain joins TRBV10-3 and TRBJ2-4; D ambiguous. The J call is in doubt because the DNA end fits TRBJ2-7 better. The CDR3 has 14 residues. Germline values: CDR1 ENHRY, CDR2 SYGVKD. The CDR3 sequence is CAISSTWVLYEQYF. For the CDR3, the DNA is TGTGCCATCAGCTCGACCTGGGTTCTCTACGAGCAGTACTTC.

The V call is TRBV4-1, the J call TRBJ1-1, with D possibly matching TRBD1 (5 bases). This CDR3 has 15 residues. Germline V gives CDR1 MGHRA, CDR2 YSYEKL. Trimming cost V 1 base and J 7 bases, with 16 bases left between them. The CDR3 is CASSQGRGADLEAFF. Written as DNA, the CDR3 is TGCGCCAGCAGCCAAGGGCGCGGGGCAGATCTTGAAGCTTTCTTT.

This clonotype was observed a handful of times. Its ends do not fully match the called genes, so a read error is possible. The chain links TRBV7-9 to TRBJ2-1, with 7 bases that match TRBD2. Germline-derived CDR1 and CDR2 are SEHNR and FQNEAQ (reference sequence). The CDR3 has 15 amino acids. Here the CDR3 DNA reads TGTGCCAGCAGTTTAGCTAGCGGCCCGTACAATGAGCAGTTCTTC. Translated, it gives CASSLASGPYNEQFF.

V and J are TRBV14 and TRBJ2-7; TRBD2 matches at 8 bases. The CDR3 has 19 residues. The V segment lost 0 bases and the J segment 7 bases; nucleotides outside the gene matches: 20. Germline CDR1 and CDR2: SGHDN and FVKESK. This CDR3 is CASSQDIGGRYGGRSEQYF. The CDR3 DNA is TGTGCCAGCAGCCAAGATATCGGTGGTAGGTATGGCGGGAGGAGTGAGCAGTACTTC.

This clonotype showed up just once. The J gene is TRBJ2-1, the V gene TRBV20-1, with 7 bases fitting TRBD2. The CDR3 totals 16 residues. With V trimmed by 2 bases and J by 0 bases, 7 bases remained unmatched. The V gene's germline CDR1 is DFQATT and CDR2 SNEGSKA (reference sequence). The CDR3 reads CSARKLARSSYNEQFF. Written as DNA, the CDR3 is TGCAGTGCTAGAAAACTAGCGAGGAGCTCCTACAATGAGCAGTTCTTC.

Only a few counts were recorded for this clonotype. The chain links TRBV7-2 to TRBJ2-7; tentatively, D is TRBD2 (5 bases). Looked up from germline, CDR1 is SGHTA and CDR2 is FQGNSA. The V end was cut by 5 bases, the J end by 0 bases, with 11 bases between. This CDR3 comprises 14 residues. The CDR3 loop is CASSHGSDSYEQYF. CDR3 nucleotide sequence: TGTGCCAGCAGCCACGGTAGCGACTCCTACGAGCAGTACTTC.

This chain uses TRBV7-6 with TRBJ2-4; perhaps TRBD1 as D (6 bases). CDR1 and CDR2 (germline): SGHVS, FNYEAQ. This CDR3 has 14 residues. The V gene lost 2 bases and the J gene lost 13 bases, with 18 bases spanning the gap. Here the CDR3 DNA reads TGTGCCAGCAGCTTACGGGACAACCTTAGGGAGCAGTACTTC. Residues: CASSLRDNLREQYF.

CDR3 region: CSVEARLTDGYTF. CDR3 sequence (DNA): TGCAGCGTTGAAGCCCGCCTGACGGATGGCTACACCTTC. The chain is built from TRBV29-1 and TRBJ1-2; D remains unclear. The V gene lost 1 base and the J gene lost 6 bases, with 12 bases spanning the gap. The germline V gene has CDR1 SQVTM and CDR2 ANQGSEA. There are 13 residues in the CDR3.

J is TRBJ2-3 and V is TRBV29-1, with D uncertain. CDR3 size: 14 residues. CDR1 is SQVTM, CDR2 ANQGSEA, per germline. V gave up 8 bases and J gave up 11 bases, with 26 bases separating them. CDR3 nucleotides: TGCAGCACCGAACTGTTAGGCGGCTCCTACGAGCAGTATTTT. Translated: CSTELLGGSYEQYF.

The chain employs TRBV6-2 or TRBV6-3 and TRBJ2-1, with unresolved D. Germline CDR1 reads MNHEY; CDR2 reads SVGEGT. The CDR3 spans 12 residues. V was cut by 7 bases and J by 7 bases, with 11 bases left in between. In DNA form, the CDR3 reads TGTGCCAGCACACGACACGGGAATGAGCAGTTCTTC. Its protein is CASTRHGNEQFF.

A note on this clonotype: Relative to the germline gene, one junction end is altered; a read error may explain this. This chain links TRBV20-1 with TRBJ1-2; perhaps TRBD1 as D (5 bases). In germline, CDR1 is DFQATT, CDR2 SNEGSKA (reference sequence). The CDR3 is made up of 15 amino acids. CDR3 residues: CSARDYRGDFYGYTF. The CDR3 nucleotides are TGTAGTGCTAGAGATTACAGAGGGGATTTCTATGGCTACACCTTC.

The rearrangement links TRBV5-8 to TRBJ1-2; no clear D. The CDR3 consists of 12 residues. V was shortened by 7 bases and J by 4 bases, with 11 bases between the two germline ends. Germline V CDR1 and CDR2: SGHTS, YDEGEE. The CDR3 bases are TGTGCCAGCTGGAGTAGCGGCTATGGCTACACCTTC. Translating gives CASWSSGYGYTF.

The rearrangement uses TRBV9 and TRBJ2-7; TRBD1 might be the D (6 bases). The CDR3 length is 14 residues. Per the germline V gene, CDR1 is SGDLS and CDR2 is YYNGEE. Deletions cut 3 bases from V and 1 base from J, with 11 bases between. This CDR3 is CASSEGTFSYEQYF. The CDR3 DNA follows: TGTGCCAGCAGCGAGGGGACATTTTCCTACGAGCAGTACTTC.

This chain connects TRBV30 to TRBJ1-2; the match to TRBD1 covers 7 bases. This CDR3 contains 15 residues. Germline values: CDR1 GTSNPN, CDR2 SVGIG (reference sequence). Trimming took 2 bases from V and 0 from J; bases not matched to a gene: 6. CDR3 in DNA: TGTGCCTGGAGTTCCGGGACAGCTTCTAACTATGGCTACACCTTC. This translates into CAWSSGTASNYGYTF.

This clonotype was observed a handful of times. The chain combines TRBV3-1 with TRBJ2-5, with unresolved D. The CDR3 contains 13 residues. The germline V gene has CDR1 LGHDT and CDR2 YNNKEL (reference sequence). Trimming left V 7 bases short and J 2 bases short, with 11 bases between. CDR3: CASKGAPQETQYF. The CDR3 DNA reads TGTGCCAGCAAAGGAGCGCCACAAGAGACCCAGTACTTC.

This clonotype has only a few counts. The rearrangement joins TRBV5-6 to TRBJ2-5; 7 bases are a match to TRBD1. The CDR3 totals 15 residues. CDR1 and CDR2 from the germline V gene are SGHDT and YYEEEE. The trim removed 4 bases at V and 4 bases at J, leaving 10 bases unmatched. For the CDR3, the DNA is TGTGCCAGCAGCCCCGGACAGGTTGAAGGAGAGACCCAGTACTTC. Encoded protein: CASSPGQVEGETQYF.

The rearrangement joins TRBV7-6 to TRBJ1-5, with 8 nucleotides matching TRBD1. From germline, CDR1 is SGHVS and CDR2 FNYEAQ. This CDR3 region has 14 residues. J gave up 4 bases and V 5 bases, and 4 bases lay outside the gene matches. CDR3 DNA: TGTGCCAGCAGCATGGGACAGGAGAATCAGCCCCAGCATTTT. It yields the protein CASSMGQENQPQHF.

CDR3 amino acids: CSARFPPGGFYEQYF. CDR3 nucleotide sequence: TGCAGTGCTAGATTCCCACCAGGGGGCTTCTACGAGCAGTACTTC. This chain links TRBV20-1 with TRBJ2-7; 8 positions agree with TRBD1. Germline V gene sequence: CDR1 DFQATT, CDR2 SNEGSKA (reference sequence). Unmatched junction bases numbered 9, after V lost 2 bases and J lost 3 bases. This CDR3 contains 15 residues.

The chain combines TRBV4-1 with TRBJ2-3, with 7 bases fitting TRBD2. This CDR3 spans 14 amino acids. CDR1 is MGHRA, CDR2 YSYEKL, per germline. J lost 4 bases, V lost 4 bases, and 5 bases had no gene match. The CDR3 is CASSPGAGPDTQYF. CDR3 bases: TGCGCCAGCAGCCCCGGAGCGGGGCCAGATACGCAGTATTTT.

V gene TRBV6-6 combines with J gene TRBJ2-3; D could derive from TRBD1 or TRBD2 (5 bases each). CDR1 MNHNY and CDR2 SVGAGI come from the germline V gene (reference sequence). The CDR3 has 17 residues. The V gene lost 0 bases and the J gene lost 0 bases, with 13 bases spanning the gap. CDR3 loop: CASSYSPRWGSTDTQYF. The CDR3 nucleotides are TGTGCCAGCAGTTACTCCCCCCGTTGGGGGAGCACAGATACGCAGTATTTT.

The genes are TRBV10-3 and TRBJ2-2, with D perhaps TRBD1 (6 bases). V lost 10 bases and J lost 4, with 16 bases in between. The CDR3 has 14 amino acids. The germline V gene encodes CDR1 ENHRY and CDR2 SYGVKD. The CDR3 region has the DNA TGTGCCACCAGAGGGGGACCGGGCACCGGGGAGCTGTTTTTT. This codes for CATRGGPGTGELFF.

V is TRBV5-1 and J is TRBJ2-3, with D tentatively TRBD2 (6 bases). The germline V gene encodes CDR1 SGHRS and CDR2 YFSETQ. CDR3 size: 15 residues. V gave up 5 bases and J gave up 2 bases, with 15 bases separating them. The chain's CDR3 is CASSSGDKFTDTQYF. Here the CDR3 DNA reads TGCGCCAGCAGTAGCGGTGACAAATTCACAGATACGCAGTATTTT.

The V and J genes are TRBV7-2 and TRBJ2-1, with TRBD2 matching over 10 bases. Per the germline V gene, CDR1 is SGHTA and CDR2 is FQGNSA. Trimming took 7 bases from V and 4 from J; bases not matched to a gene: 7. The CDR3 is made up of 15 amino acids. The CDR3 DNA is TGTGCCAGCATCATAAGCGGGGGGGCATACAATGAGCAGTTCTTC. Its protein product is CASIISGGAYNEQFF.

The chain couples TRBV12-3 or TRBV12-4 to TRBJ1-2; TRBD1 matches 7 bases. The CDR3 contains 14 residues. Losses at the gene ends were 6 bases for V and 7 bases for J; bases not matched to a gene: 11. The CDR3 DNA reads as TGTGCCAGCAGCCATTTGACAGGGTCGAGTGGCTACACCTTC. This codes for CASSHLTGSSGYTF.

This clonotype has only a few counts. The chain is built from TRBV7-9 and TRBJ2-7, with D perhaps matching TRBD1 or TRBD2 (5 bases each). Trimming took 4 bases from V and 5 from J, leaving 21 bases between them. This CDR3 spans 16 amino acids. In germline, CDR1 is SEHNR, CDR2 FQNEAQ (reference sequence). The CDR3 coding sequence is TGTGCCAGCAGCTCTGCTTTTGGGACCGGGTATAACGAGCAGTACTTC. Amino acids: CASSSAFGTGYNEQYF.

This chain links TRBV6-5 with TRBJ1-4; D is possibly TRBD1 (5 bases). The CDR3 loop spans 14 amino acids. CDR1 is MNHEY, CDR2 SVGAGI, per germline. V was cut by 7 bases and J by 7 bases, with 16 bases left in between. The CDR3 coding sequence is TGTGCCAGCACCCCTCTAGGAGGGACTGAAAAACTGTTTTTT. Its translation is CASTPLGGTEKLFF.

This clonotype showed up just a few times. The chain couples TRBV12-3 or TRBV12-4 to TRBJ2-7; no reliable D call. Trimming shortened V by 2 bases and J by 5 bases, and 10 bases separated the two germline ends. The CDR3 is 13 amino acids. The CDR3 loop is CASSLQAVDEQYF. The CDR3 DNA reads as TGTGCCAGCAGTTTACAGGCTGTGGACGAGCAGTACTTC.

The chain joins TRBV4-1 to TRBJ1-5; TRBD1 matches 9 bases. The germline V gene encodes CDR1 MGHRA and CDR2 YSYEKL. This CDR3 region has 15 residues. V trimming: 4 bases; J trimming: 3 bases; junction bases outside the gene matches: 4. The CDR3: CASSLDRGANQPQHF. For the CDR3, the DNA is TGCGCCAGCAGCCTTGACAGGGGGGCCAATCAGCCCCAGCATTTT.